Below, 5 T cell receptor beta chains from the same sample are listed, as sequenced in a study of T cells in tuberculosis (dated by TCRdb to between 2018 and 2020). Receptor amplification or capture employed the immunoSEQ multiplex PCR assay. The clones in this table, taken by TCRdb from immuneACCESS, are in-frame only. Not every clone is retained; where verified, under half of the shortfall comes from an unresolved V gene, and the cause of the rest is unknown. The sample profile shows fewer than 55,000 clones; around 96% of them were found once. The ten largest account for around 7.5% of the sample. The specimen sequenced was PBMCs. Source of these receptors: a donor between 10 and 35 years old with latent tuberculosis or without tuberculosis infection.

This chain uses TRBV19 with TRBJ1-5; TRBD1 is a possible D gene (5 bases). In germline, CDR1 is LNHDA, CDR2 SQIVND (reference sequence). CDR3 length equals 12 residues. V was shortened by 8 bases and J by 7 bases, with 12 bases between the two germline ends. In nucleotides, the CDR3 is TGTGCCAGTGTCCAGGGAAGGCAGCCCCAGCATTTT. Its translation is CASVQGRQPQHF.

The J gene is TRBJ2-3, the V gene TRBV6-1, with 7 bases fitting TRBD2. V lost 4 bases, J lost 4 bases, and 11 bases stayed unmatched. The CDR3 runs 16 residues. Germline V gene sequence: CDR1 MNHNS, CDR2 SASEGT. The CDR3 region has the DNA TGTGCCAGCAGTGCCTTCACCGGACTAGTCCCAGATACGCAGTATTTT. It encodes CASSAFTGLVPDTQYF.

CDR3 region: CASSWDRDSGNTIYF. The CDR3 DNA reads TGTGCCAGCAGTTGGGACAGGGACTCTGGAAACACCATATATTTT. This chain joins TRBV9 and TRBJ1-3; TRBD1 agrees at 9 bases. With V trimmed by 5 bases and J by 0 bases, 3 bases remained unmatched. In germline, CDR1 is SGDLS, CDR2 YYNGEE. The CDR3 covers 15 residues.

V and J are TRBV5-1 and TRBJ2-1, with D possibly matching TRBD2 (5 bases). V lost 0 bases, J lost 3 bases, and 7 bases lay in between. The CDR3 is 14 amino acids. Germline V gives CDR1 SGHRS, CDR2 YFSETQ. The CDR3 coding sequence is TGCGCCAGCAGCTTGGGGGAGATCTACAATGAGCAGTTCTTC. Its protein product is CASSLGEIYNEQFF.

The chain joins TRBV6-5 to TRBJ2-7; possible D gene TRBD1, 6 bases. The V end lost 6 bases, the J end lost 3 bases, and 15 bases lay between the germline ends. CDR3 length: 14 amino acids. Germline V gene sequence: CDR1 MNHEY, CDR2 SVGAGI. As DNA, the CDR3 is TGTGCCAGCAGCCTCAGACAGGCTCACTACGAGCAGTACTTC. As protein: CASSLRQAHYEQYF.